The next 27 T cell receptor beta chains were all read from a single sample in a study of blood T cell repertoires in COVID-19. Libraries were prepared by immunoSEQ multiplex PCR; TCRdb keeps only in-frame clonotypes and omits some of them. The table shows roughly 200,000 clones, with approximately 81% occurring only once. The sequenced material came from peripheral blood. Receptors originate from a woman older than 75 with acute or convalescent COVID-19.

The chain joins TRBV18 to TRBJ1-2, with unresolved D. The germline V gene has CDR1 KGHSH and CDR2 LQKENI. This CDR3 has 14 residues. V was trimmed by 1 base and J by 0 bases, leaving 6 bases between them. The DNA for the CDR3 is TGTGCCAGCTCACCACTCCAAACTAACTATGGCTACACCTTC. Translated: CASSPLQTNYGYTF.

The chain is built from TRBV10-2 and TRBJ2-5; 9 nucleotides match TRBD1. The germline CDR1 and CDR2 sequences are WSHSY and SAAADI. The V segment lost 6 bases and the J segment 5 bases; nucleotides outside the gene matches: 7. CDR3 length: 14 amino acids. The DNA of the CDR3 is TGCGCCAGCAGGGGGGACAGGGAGTGGGAGACCCAGTACTTC. It yields the protein CASRGDREWETQYF.

J is TRBJ2-7 and V is TRBV6-5; the match to TRBD1 covers 9 bases. CDR1 is MNHEY, CDR2 SVGAGI, per germline. J gave up 2 bases and V 6 bases, and 5 bases lay outside the gene matches. This CDR3 contains 14 residues. The chain's CDR3 is CASRDWTGAYEQYF. The CDR3 nucleotides read TGTGCCAGCAGGGACTGGACAGGGGCCTACGAGCAGTACTTC.

The chain uses TRBV20-1 and TRBJ1-3, with a possible D match to TRBD1 (6 bases). The V gene lost 8 bases and the J gene lost 7 bases, with 12 bases spanning the gap. The CDR3 spans 11 residues. CDR1 is DFQATT, CDR2 SNEGSKA, per germline (reference sequence). The CDR3 is CSTGLGNTIYF. CDR3 in DNA: TGCAGTACAGGGCTCGGGAACACCATATATTTT.

The chain couples TRBV19 to TRBJ2-1; TRBD2 aligns across 10 bases. CDR1 and CDR2 from the germline V gene are LNHDA and SQIVND (reference sequence). Trimming at V came to 1 base and at J to 3 bases, leaving 3 bases not matched to a gene. This CDR3 is built from 16 residues. This chain's CDR3 is CASSIGLAGVYNEQFF. The CDR3, as DNA: TGTGCCAGTAGTATAGGGCTAGCGGGAGTCTACAATGAGCAGTTCTTC. Variable domain in full (rest from reference TRBV19 and TRBJ2-1): DGGITQSPKYLFRKEGQNVTLSCEQNLNHDAMYWYRQDPGQGLRLIYYSQIVNDFQKGDIAEGYSVSREKKESFPLTVTSAQKNPTAFYLCASSIGLAGVYNEQFFGPGTRLTVL.

The genes are TRBV5-1 and TRBJ2-5, with 8 bases aligning to TRBD2. V dropped 4 bases and J dropped 4; count of bases not matched to a gene: 9. Germline V CDR1 and CDR2: SGHRS, YFSETQ. The CDR3 loop spans 15 amino acids. CDR3: CASSPGAGVGETQYF. The CDR3 region has the DNA TGCGCCAGCAGCCCTGGAGCGGGAGTGGGAGAGACCCAGTACTTC. The complete variable domain, with remaining parts taken from reference TRBV5-1 and TRBJ2-5, reads KAGVTQTPRYLIKTRGQQVTLSCSPISGHRSVSWYQQTPGQGLQFLFEYFSETQRNKGNFPGRFSGRQFSNSRSEMNVSTLELGDSALYLCASSPGAGVGETQYFGPGTRLLVL.

This chain links TRBV7-2 with TRBJ1-2; D not resolved. The V gene lost 3 bases and the J gene lost 6 bases, with 11 bases spanning the gap. This CDR3 is 13 amino acids long. Looked up from germline, CDR1 is SGHTA and CDR2 is FQGNSA. CDR3 nucleotide sequence: TGTGCCAGCAGCTTTATTAAGAGAGATGGCTACACCTTC. Amino acid sequence: CASSFIKRDGYTF. Looking up the rest from reference TRBV7-2 and TRBJ1-2 gives the full variable domain: GAGVSQSPSNKVTEKGKDVELRCDPISGHTALYWYRQSLGQGLEFLIYFQGNSAPDKSGLPSDRFSAERTGGSVSTLTIQRTQQEDSAVYLCASSFIKRDGYTFGSGTRLTVV.

The CDR3 bases are TGTGCCAGCAGTTGGGGACAGGGTAACTATGGCTACACCTTC. It translates to CASSWGQGNYGYTF. The chain couples TRBV27 to TRBJ1-2, with 9 bases aligning to TRBD1. Germline CDR1 is MNHEY and CDR2 is SMNVEV (reference sequence). V shed 4 bases and J 1 base; nucleotides not matched to a gene: 1. There are 14 residues in the CDR3.

The chain combines TRBV6-2 or TRBV6-3 with TRBJ1-2; possible D gene TRBD1, 6 bases. CDR1 and CDR2 (germline): MNHEY, SVGEGT. Trimming took off 2 bases at V and 4 bases at J, with 23 bases between the two ends. The CDR3 covers 18 residues. The CDR3 loop reads CASSYGIRSDREGYGYTF. For the CDR3, the DNA is TGTGCCAGCAGTTACGGAATAAGATCGGACAGAGAGGGCTATGGCTACACCTTC.

The chain is built from TRBV5-4 and TRBJ1-2, with 9 bases lining up with TRBD1. In germline, CDR1 is SGHNT, CDR2 YYREEE (reference sequence). This CDR3 has 16 residues. V gave up 4 bases and J gave up 7 bases; unmatched junction bases: 14. The CDR3 nucleotides read TGTGCCAGCAGCGACCCCCGGGACAGGGAGGTGGGTGGCTACACCTTC. This translates into CASSDPRDREVGGYTF.

This chain uses TRBV24-1 with TRBJ1-6, with D hard to call. Germline V CDR1 and CDR2: KGHDR, SFDVKD. The V and J ends lost 9 bases and 7 bases respectively, with 21 bases between them. This CDR3 spans 16 amino acids. CDR3 bases: TGTGCCACCCCTCTGACCAAGACAAGGTTCAATTCACCCCTCCACTTT. It is translated as CATPLTKTRFNSPLHF.

The genes are TRBV7-2 and TRBJ2-7; 7 bases map to TRBD2. Trimming removed 3 bases from V and 7 bases from J; junction bases left unmatched: 6. The CDR3 runs to 13 residues. CDR1 SGHTA and CDR2 FQGNSA come from the germline V gene. CDR3 nucleotides: TGTGCCAGCAGCTTGGGAGGGCCTAGGGAGCAGTACTTC. Its translation: CASSLGGPREQYF.

The chain links TRBV10-1 to TRBJ2-1; 8 nucleotides match TRBD2. The CDR3 runs 15 residues. The junction had 3 bases not matched to a gene; V was cut back by 5 bases and J by 0 bases. Germline V CDR1 and CDR2: WNHNN, SYGVQD (reference sequence). CDR3 sequence: CASSIAGPSYNEQFF. CDR3 nucleotide sequence: TGCGCCAGCAGTATAGCGGGGCCCTCCTACAATGAGCAGTTCTTC.

V is TRBV5-8 and J is TRBJ2-1, with a tentative D call TRBD1 (5 bases). CDR3 length: 12 residues. Germline CDR1 SGHTS, CDR2 YDEGEE. With 1 base removed from V and 12 bases from J, the gap between germline ends came to 11 bases. CDR3 region: CASSLMQGSQFF. The CDR3 DNA sequence: TGTGCCAGCAGCTTGATGCAGGGATCGCAGTTCTTC.

The chain joins TRBV7-2 to TRBJ2-3; D is ambiguous. CDR3 size: 12 residues. Trimming took 4 bases from V and 2 from J, leaving 4 bases between them. From germline, CDR1 is SGHTA and CDR2 FQGNSA. CDR3 DNA: TGTGCCAGCAGCTCCTTCACAGATACGCAGTATTTT. Amino acid sequence: CASSSFTDTQYF.

The chain links TRBV20-1 to TRBJ2-1; possibly TRBD1 for D (5 bases). Germline loops: CDR1 DFQATT, CDR2 SNEGSKA (reference sequence). The CDR3 is made up of 11 amino acids. The V end was cut by 4 bases, the J end by 8 bases, with 9 bases between. The CDR3, as DNA: TGCAGTGCTAACAGGATGGATGAGCAGTTCTTC. It encodes CSANRMDEQFF.

The chain employs TRBV12-3 or TRBV12-4 and TRBJ2-7; D is uncertain. V lost 6 bases and J lost 2, with 5 bases in between. This CDR3 has 11 amino acids. CDR3 DNA: TGTGCCAGCAGCCAGGCCTACGAGCAGTACTTC. Translating it yields CASSQAYEQYF.

The chain joins TRBV20-1 to TRBJ2-5; 7 bases match TRBD1. V was pared by 3 bases and J by 0 bases, with 7 bases of the junction left unmatched. The V gene's germline CDR1 is DFQATT and CDR2 SNEGSKA (reference sequence). This CDR3 contains 15 residues. The CDR3 nucleotides read TGCAGTGCTAGTGCAGGGACAGCATACCAAGAGACCCAGTACTTC. As protein: CSASAGTAYQETQYF.

This chain connects TRBV24-1 to TRBJ1-5, with D perhaps matching TRBD1 (5 bases). Looked up from germline, CDR1 is KGHDR and CDR2 is SFDVKD. CDR3 length equals 15 residues. V dropped 5 bases and J dropped 5 bases, with 15 bases sitting between them. The CDR3 sequence: CATSAAGGVDQPQHF. In DNA form, the CDR3 reads TGTGCCACCAGTGCCGCGGGGGGAGTGGATCAGCCCCAGCATTTT.

The chain joins TRBV7-2 to TRBJ2-3, with TRBD2 as a possible D gene (6 bases). From germline, CDR1 is SGHTA and CDR2 FQGNSA. The CDR3 consists of 15 residues. The V end was cut by 5 bases, the J end by 1 base, with 13 bases between. In DNA, the CDR3 is TGTGCCAGCAGCCGGTGGGGGGAGGGCACAGATACGCAGTATTTT. Translating it yields CASSRWGEGTDTQYF. Together with reference TRBV7-2 and TRBJ2-3, the CDR3 gives the full variable domain: GAGVSQSPSNKVTEKGKDVELRCDPISGHTALYWYRQSLGQGLEFLIYFQGNSAPDKSGLPSDRFSAERTGGSVSTLTIQRTQQEDSAVYLCASSRWGEGTDTQYFGPGTRLTVL.

The chain couples TRBV6-2 or TRBV6-3 to TRBJ2-7; 10 nucleotides line up with TRBD2. The germline CDR1 and CDR2 sequences are MNHEY and SVGEGT. The junction had 2 bases not matched to a gene; V was cut back by 4 bases and J by 2 bases. CDR3 length: 14 residues. This CDR3 reads CASSFLAGAYEQYF. CDR3 nucleotides: TGTGCCAGCAGTTTTCTAGCGGGAGCCTACGAGCAGTACTTC.

This chain joins TRBV6-5 and TRBJ1-1; possibly TRBD1 for D (5 bases). This CDR3 has 14 amino acids. Trimming shortened V by 8 bases and J by 3 bases, and 16 bases separated the two germline ends. The germline gives CDR1 MNHEY, CDR2 SVGAGI. The CDR3 DNA follows: TGTGCCAGCTCGTATTGGAGGGGTGACACTGAAGCTTTCTTT. Protein product: CASSYWRGDTEAFF.

The chain is built from TRBV10-2 and TRBJ2-7; weak D call: TRBD2 (5 bases). This CDR3 has 12 residues. Per germline, CDR1 WSHSY and CDR2 SAAADI. Trimming left V 6 bases short and J 3 bases short, with 9 bases between. The DNA of the CDR3 is TGCGCCAGCAGGGACTTAAACTACGAGCAGTACTTC. Residues: CASRDLNYEQYF.

V and J are TRBV3-1 (or the pseudogene TRBV3-2) and TRBJ2-1; D may be TRBD1 (6 bases). Germline V lookup: CDR1 LGHDT, CDR2 YNNKEL (reference sequence). V lost 1 base to trimming and J lost 4 bases, with 14 bases between them. CDR3 length equals 16 residues. This chain's CDR3 is CASSQVRDTTYNEQFF. The CDR3, as DNA: TGTGCCAGCAGCCAAGTGAGGGACACCACATACAATGAGCAGTTCTTC.

This sequence joins TRBV29-1 and TRBJ2-7; 9 bases agree with TRBD1. J was trimmed by 11 bases and V by 7 bases; bases with no gene match: 9. The V gene's germline CDR1 is SQVTM and CDR2 ANQGSEA. This CDR3 is 11 amino acids long. CDR3 sequence: CSAGRDRVKYF. CDR3 nucleotide sequence: TGCAGCGCCGGCCGGGACAGGGTAAAGTACTTC.

The chain carries TRBV6-5 and TRBJ2-3, with D possibly being TRBD2 (5 bases). CDR3 length equals 15 residues. The germline CDR1 and CDR2 sequences are MNHEY and SVGAGI. Trimming removed 5 bases from V and 0 bases from J, with 12 bases in between. The CDR3 bases are TGTGCCAGCAGTACCGACGGGGTTAGCACAGATACGCAGTATTTT. This gives the protein CASSTDGVSTDTQYF.

As to this clone: The conserved final phenylalanine or tryptophan is absent from the CDR3, which likely points to a read error. The DNA is left out, because the CDR3 cannot be placed on it with certainty; the CDR3 is given as TCRdb lists it. This chain connects TRBV5-1 to TRBJ2-3; the table's D call, TRBD2, was not checked against the DNA. The CDR3 contains 13 residues when both ends are counted. CDR1 and CDR2 from the germline V gene are SGHRS and YFSETQ. The CDR3 is CASSLLSGRASWV.